These 25 T cell receptor beta chains were sequenced from one sample in a study of OX40 agonist ivuxolimab in advanced cancers. Sequencing was performed with immunoSEQ multiplex PCR; in TCRdb, only in-frame clones are kept and a portion is missing. The sample lists about 94,000 clones, around 90% occurring once. The sequencing here drew on CD4+ or CD8+ T cells sorted from blood, taken in a trial of the OX40 agonist ivuxolimab. These receptor sequences come from an adult with an advanced solid tumor such as melanoma, head and neck, liver or kidney cancer.

The chain carries TRBV5-6 and TRBJ2-3; 8 bases map to TRBD2. CDR1 SGHDT and CDR2 YYEEEE come from the germline V gene. The CDR3 runs 15 residues. V lost 7 bases and J lost 6; bases outside the gene matches: 13. CDR3 nucleotides: TGTGCCAGCGCCTCTACAGCGGGGGTCGTGGATACGCAGTATTTT. This codes for CASASTAGVVDTQYF. The full variable domain, its missing parts supplied by reference TRBV5-6 and TRBJ2-3, is DAGVTQSPTHLIKTRGQQVTLRCSPKSGHDTVSWYQQALGQGPQFIFQYYEEEERQRGNFPDRFSGHQFPNYSSELNVNALLLGDSALYLCASASTAGVVDTQYFGPGTRLTVL.

The V gene is TRBV10-3, the J gene TRBJ1-5; maybe TRBD1 (5 bases). Germline V gene sequence: CDR1 ENHRY, CDR2 SYGVKD. This CDR3 has 13 residues. V was pared by 6 bases and J by 4 bases, with 10 bases between. CDR3 sequence (DNA): TGTGCCATCAGACAGGATGCTAATCAGCCCCAGCATTTT. Translated, it gives CAIRQDANQPQHF.

CDR3 in amino acids: CASSAGTRNEKLFF. The CDR3 DNA follows: TGTGCCAGCAGCGCCGGCACAAGAAATGAAAAACTGTTTTTT. The V gene is TRBV7-2, the J gene TRBJ1-4; D not certain. Trimming took off 5 bases at V and 5 bases at J, with 12 bases between the two ends. Germline V gives CDR1 SGHTA, CDR2 FQGNSA. The CDR3 consists of 14 residues. Looking up the rest from reference TRBV7-2 and TRBJ1-4 gives the full variable domain: GAGVSQSPSNKVTEKGKDVELRCDPISGHTALYWYRQSLGQGLEFLIYFQGNSAPDKSGLPSDRFSAERTGGSVSTLTIQRTQQEDSAVYLCASSAGTRNEKLFFGSGTQLSVL.

The rearrangement links TRBV5-1 to TRBJ2-7; no firm D call. The ends were cut back, 0 bases at V and 3 bases at J, with 10 bases in the middle. This CDR3 region has 14 residues. CDR1 is SGHRS, CDR2 YFSETQ, per germline. CDR3: CASSLGSKGYEQYF. The CDR3 DNA reads TGCGCCAGCAGCTTGGGTTCTAAGGGCTACGAGCAGTACTTC.

V gene TRBV6-5 combines with J gene TRBJ2-7, with 11 bases lining up with TRBD2. The CDR3 totals 15 residues. With V trimmed by 5 bases and J by 3 bases, 6 bases remained unmatched. Germline V gene lookup returns CDR1 MNHEY and CDR2 SVGAGI. CDR3 amino acids: CASSALLAGVYEQYF. In DNA form, the CDR3 reads TGTGCCAGCAGTGCCTTACTAGCGGGGGTCTACGAGCAGTACTTC.

V and J are TRBV11-2 and TRBJ2-5; D perhaps matches TRBD1 (5 bases). The CDR3 runs to 14 residues. The V end lost 3 bases, the J end lost 1 base, and 9 bases lay between the germline ends. The V gene's germline CDR1 is SGHAT and CDR2 FQNNGV. CDR3 sequence: CASSFTGIQETQYF. The DNA of the CDR3 is TGTGCCAGCAGCTTCACAGGCATCCAAGAGACCCAGTACTTC. Full variable domain (rest looked up from reference TRBV11-2 and TRBJ2-5): EAGVAQSPRYKIIEKRQSVAFWCNPISGHATLYWYQQILGQGPKLLIQFQNNGVVDDSQLPKDRFSAERLKGVDSTLKIQPAKLEDSAVYLCASSFTGIQETQYFGPGTRLLVL.

This clone showed up just once. The V and J genes are TRBV11-1 and TRBJ2-2, with a tentative D call TRBD1 (8 bases). Germline-derived CDR1 and CDR2 are SGHAT and FQDESV (reference sequence). V was trimmed by 2 bases and J by 5 bases, leaving 21 bases between them. The CDR3 runs 18 residues. CDR3 amino acids: CASSLSGGPSGRTGELFF. Here the CDR3 DNA reads TGTGCCAGCAGCTTATCAGGGGGCCCTAGCGGACGGACCGGGGAGCTGTTTTTT. The variable domain in full, completed from reference TRBV11-1 and TRBJ2-2, reads EAEVAQSPRYKITEKSQAVAFWCDPISGHATLYWYRQILGQGPELLVQFQDESVVDDSQLPKDRFSAERLKGVDSTLKIQPAELGDSAMYLCASSLSGGPSGRTGELFFGEGSRLTVL.

The chain is built from TRBV5-6 and TRBJ2-7, with 9 bases identical to TRBD1. From germline, CDR1 is SGHDT and CDR2 YYEEEE. V was pared by 2 bases and J by 3 bases, with 9 bases of the junction left unmatched. The CDR3 extends over 16 amino acids. The CDR3 DNA follows: TGTGCCAGCAGCTTCCTTCCCGGGACAGGGTACTACGAGCAGTACTTC. Translating it yields CASSFLPGTGYYEQYF.

The V gene is TRBV6-5, the J gene TRBJ2-7, with 7 positions matching TRBD1. CDR1 and CDR2 from the germline V gene are MNHEY and SVGAGI. Trimming cost V 5 bases and J 6 bases; bases outside gene matches: 10. This CDR3 comprises 14 residues. The CDR3 region is CASSERDSFSEQYF. Here the CDR3 DNA reads TGTGCCAGCAGTGAAAGGGACAGCTTTAGCGAGCAGTACTTC.

The CDR3 nucleotides read TGTGCCAGTGTACGCAGGGGAATAAATCAGCCCCAGCATTTT. As protein: CASVRRGINQPQHF. The V and J genes are TRBV19 and TRBJ1-5; D possibly corresponds to TRBD1 (6 bases). This CDR3 is 14 amino acids long. In germline, CDR1 is LNHDA, CDR2 SQIVND (reference sequence). Trimming removed 8 bases at V and 4 bases at J, with 15 bases between.

The rearrangement uses TRBV18 and TRBJ1-4; D uncertain. The CDR3 contains 14 residues. V was trimmed by 3 bases and J by 0 bases, leaving 5 bases between them. CDR1 is KGHSH and CDR2 is LQKENI in the germline V gene. CDR3 DNA: TGTGCCAGCTCACCCCAAACAACTAATGAAAAACTGTTTTTT. Encoded protein: CASSPQTTNEKLFF.

V gene TRBV7-9 combines with J gene TRBJ2-1; no clear D gene. The CDR3 length is 15 residues. The V end lost 4 bases, the J end lost 4 bases, and 14 bases lay between the germline ends. From germline, CDR1 is SEHNR and CDR2 FQNEAQ (reference sequence). The CDR3 nucleotides read TGTGCCAGCAGCTCCAGTGGGGTGGGGTACAATGAGCAGTTCTTC. Its protein is CASSSSGVGYNEQFF.

In its sample, this clone was seen a few times. V gene TRBV7-3 combines with J gene TRBJ1-6; D is ambiguous. V lost 5 bases to trimming and J lost 7 bases, with 12 bases between them. CDR1 is SGHTA and CDR2 is FQGTGA in the germline V gene. The length of the CDR3 is 14 residues. CDR3 sequence (DNA): TGTGCCAGCAGCAACGATACCCCCAATTCACCCCTCCACTTT. It encodes CASSNDTPNSPLHF.

V gene TRBV2 combines with J gene TRBJ1-1, with D hard to call. The germline CDR1 and CDR2 sequences are SNHLY and FYNNEI. The CDR3 loop spans 16 amino acids. V lost 8 bases and J 0 bases, leaving 19 bases between the germline ends. The CDR3 nucleotides are TGTGCCAGCGGGCCTTGGACCCGGTGGGTGAACACTGAAGCTTTCTTT. Encoded protein: CASGPWTRWVNTEAFF. The full variable domain, rest sourced from reference TRBV2 and TRBJ1-1, is EPEVTQTPSHQVTQMGQEVILRCVPISNHLYFYWYRQILGQKVEFLVSFYNNEISEKSEIFDDQFSVERPDGSNFTLKIRSTKLEDSAMYFCASGPWTRWVNTEAFFGQGTRLTVV.

CDR3 region: CASSEGGGETQYF. The CDR3 nucleotides read TGTGCCAGCAGTGAAGGGGGCGGAGAGACCCAGTACTTC. The V gene is TRBV2, the J gene TRBJ2-5, with D perhaps matching TRBD1 (5 bases). The ends were cut back, 1 base at V and 4 bases at J, with 7 bases in the middle. The CDR3 runs to 13 residues. CDR1 and CDR2 from the germline V gene are SNHLY and FYNNEI.

A few counts support this clone. CDR3 in amino acids: CASSEAELVGGIYGYTF. The CDR3 DNA follows: TGTGCCAGCAGTGAAGCAGAGCTTGTAGGGGGCATCTATGGCTACACCTTC. The chain combines TRBV6-1 with TRBJ1-2; 7 bases align to TRBD1. Germline CDR1 and CDR2: MNHNS and SASEGT. This CDR3 comprises 17 residues. V was pared by 0 bases and J by 4 bases, with 11 bases of the junction left unmatched.

The chain combines TRBV10-3 with TRBJ2-3; 12 nucleotides agree with TRBD2. With V trimmed by 7 bases and J by 5 bases, 7 bases remained unmatched. This CDR3 is 15 amino acids long. Germline V gives CDR1 ENHRY, CDR2 SYGVKD. The CDR3 coding sequence is TGTGCCATCACCTCCACTAGCGGGGGGAGAGATACGCAGTATTTT. Translating gives CAITSTSGGRDTQYF.

The chain links TRBV18 to TRBJ1-2; D might be TRBD1 (6 bases). CDR1 and CDR2 from the germline V gene are KGHSH and LQKENI. Trimming took 4 bases from V and 7 from J, leaving 10 bases between them. The CDR3 has 12 amino acids. The CDR3 loop is CASSRQGFGYTF. The CDR3 DNA sequence: TGTGCCAGCTCACGGCAGGGGTTTGGCTACACCTTC. Combining the CDR3 with reference TRBV18 and TRBJ1-2 gives the whole variable domain NAGVMQNPRHLVRRRGQEARLRCSPMKGHSHVYWYRQLPEEGLKFMVYLQKENIIDESGMPKERFSAEFPKEGPSILRIQQVVRGDSAAYFCASSRQGFGYTFGSGTRLTVV.

The chain has TRBV21-1 and TRBJ1-6. TRBV21-1 is recorded as a pseudogene. This CDR3 comprises 18 residues. The CDR3 loop reads CASSKEPPHPRGNSPLHF. The CDR3 coding sequence is TGTGCCAGCAGCAAAGAACCGCCCCACCCCCGAGGAAATTCACCCCTCCACTTT.

CDR3 in DNA: TGTGCCAGCAGCCCTATCGGCGTGGCGGCAGCACACCCTAGCACAGATACGCAGTATTTT. Amino acid sequence: CASSPIGVAAAHPSTDTQYF. This chain joins TRBV5-5 and TRBJ2-3; D gene unclear. The germline V gene encodes CDR1 SGHKS and CDR2 YYEKEE (reference sequence). The CDR3 has 20 amino acids. V shed 4 bases and J shed 0 bases, with 27 bases lying between them.

The table lists this clone with a count of one. This rearrangement joins TRBV19 to TRBJ1-6, with 8 bases identical to TRBD1. The V gene end was trimmed by 5 bases and the J gene end by 6 bases; junction bases not matched to a gene: 3. This CDR3 spans 14 amino acids. In germline, CDR1 is LNHDA, CDR2 SQIVND (reference sequence). The CDR3 sequence: CASSDRGGNSPLHF. In nucleotides, the CDR3 is TGTGCCAGTAGTGACAGGGGTGGTAATTCACCCCTCCACTTT.

The CDR3 spells CASSLTFPGAGGYTF. CDR3 coding DNA: TGTGCCAGCAGTTTAACATTCCCGGGGGCTGGTGGCTACACCTTC. The genes are TRBV28 and TRBJ1-2; a possible D gene is TRBD1 (6 bases). With 2 bases removed from V and 7 bases from J, the gap between germline ends came to 17 bases. CDR1 and CDR2 (germline): MDHEN, SYDVKM. The CDR3 sequence is 15 residues long.

DNA for the CDR3: TGTGCCAGCAGTTTATCCCGAACAGGGTTCCCCGAGACCCAGTACTTC. Protein sequence: CASSLSRTGFPETQYF. This chain links TRBV27 with TRBJ2-5; D perhaps matches TRBD1 (6 bases). CDR1 and CDR2 from the germline V gene are MNHEY and SMNVEV (reference sequence). The V and J ends lost 0 bases and 5 bases respectively, with 16 bases between them. CDR3 size: 16 residues.

The chain combines TRBV7-9 with TRBJ1-6; 7 bases match TRBD1. CDR1 and CDR2 from the germline V gene are SEHNR and FQNEAQ (reference sequence). V was pared by 5 bases and J by 4 bases, with 5 bases of the junction left unmatched. CDR3 size: 15 residues. CDR3 sequence (DNA): TGTGCCAGCAGCCCCGGACAGGCGTATAATTCACCCCTCCACTTT. Translation gives CASSPGQAYNSPLHF.

This chain connects TRBV9 to TRBJ2-2, with D uncertain. V was shortened by 0 bases and J by 1 base, with 4 bases between the two germline ends. Germline V lookup: CDR1 SGDLS, CDR2 YYNGEE. This CDR3 comprises 14 residues. The CDR3 protein is CASSVAQNTGELFF. The CDR3 region has the DNA TGTGCCAGCAGCGTAGCACAGAACACCGGGGAGCTGTTTTTT.